This entry lists 19 T cell receptor beta chains sequenced from one sample in a study of T cell repertoires in cytomegalovirus infection. TCRdb independently ran MiXCR on the reads; one entry per CDR3 protein. The sample includes more than 300,000 distinct CDR3 sequences, around a third of them seen just once. Antigen specificity for these receptors is unknown. The sequencing here drew on cultured PBMCs, taken from culture after CMV antigen stimulation. These receptors were obtained from a human donor in good health (CMV status not recorded). Some clones in this sample may be carry-over from other donors' samples.

This chain links TRBV20-1 with TRBJ1-3, with no clear D. This CDR3 region has 14 residues. With 3 bases removed from V and 4 bases from J, the gap between germline ends came to 13 bases. Looked up from germline, CDR1 is DFQATT and CDR2 is SNEGSKA (reference sequence). The CDR3 coding sequence is TGCAGTGCTAGTCGGGTGGGCACAGGAAACACCATATATTTT. Protein: CSASRVGTGNTIYF.

V is TRBV18 and J is TRBJ1-1, with 8 bases lining up with TRBD1. The J segment lost 6 bases and the V segment lost 5 bases, leaving 5 bases of the junction unmatched. The germline V gene encodes CDR1 KGHSH and CDR2 LQKENI. The length of the CDR3 is 13 residues. The CDR3 here is CASSTAQGAEAFF. CDR3 in DNA: TGTGCCAGCTCAACGGCACAGGGGGCTGAAGCTTTCTTT.

The V call is TRBV12-3 or TRBV12-4, the J call TRBJ1-1; D is uncertain. Trimming stripped 3 bases from V and 8 bases from J, with 7 bases between. The CDR3 consists of 11 residues. The CDR3 spells CASSFDGEAFF. As DNA, the CDR3 is TGTGCCAGCAGTTTTGACGGAGAAGCTTTCTTT.

This sequence joins TRBV4-1 and TRBJ1-2; TRBD1 might be the D (6 bases). This CDR3 region has 14 residues. Germline values: CDR1 MGHRA, CDR2 YSYEKL. The V and J ends lost 1 base and 7 bases respectively, with 13 bases between them. In DNA form, the CDR3 reads TGCGCCAGCAGCCAAGCGGACAGTTATCTTGGCTACACCTTC. This codes for CASSQADSYLGYTF.

This clonotype was detected only a few times. The genes are TRBV10-2 and TRBJ1-1, with D perhaps TRBD1 (5 bases). CDR1 is WSHSY and CDR2 is SAAADI in the germline V gene. The CDR3 length is 14 residues. Trimming cost V 4 bases and J 5 bases, with 14 bases left between them. For the CDR3, the DNA is TGCGCCAGCAGTGGCGGGCAGGGTGAAACTGAAGCTTTCTTT. Protein product: CASSGGQGETEAFF.

This clonotype was recorded a few times. The V gene is TRBV12-3 or TRBV12-4, the J gene TRBJ1-5, with TRBD1 as a possible D gene (6 bases). Trimming stripped 4 bases from V and 5 bases from J, with 9 bases between. The CDR3 consists of 13 residues. The CDR3 sequence: CASSSTGHQPQHF. Here the CDR3 DNA reads TGTGCCAGCAGTTCGACAGGCCATCAGCCCCAGCATTTT.

This rearrangement joins TRBV7-9 to TRBJ1-6; the D gene is possibly TRBD1 (5 bases). V lost 7 bases to trimming and J lost 10 bases, with 8 bases between them. The CDR3 contains 11 residues. Germline CDR1 reads SEHNR; CDR2 reads FQNEAQ (reference sequence). Here the CDR3 DNA reads TGTGCCAGCACCCGGGGGTCACCCCTCCACTTT. This translates into CASTRGSPLHF.

This clonotype was counted between two and nine times. The chain has TRBV20-1 and TRBJ1-1; the match to TRBD1 covers 7 bases. Trimming cost V 2 bases and J 0 bases; bases outside gene matches: 3. The CDR3 covers 14 residues. CDR1 and CDR2 (germline): DFQATT, SNEGSKA (reference sequence). This CDR3 is CSARRDSLNTEAFF. The CDR3 coding sequence is TGCAGTGCTAGACGGGACAGTCTGAACACTGAAGCTTTCTTT.

The J gene is TRBJ2-1, the V gene TRBV10-2; D might be TRBD2 (6 bases). The CDR3 covers 15 residues. Between the trimmed V and J ends, which lost 6 bases and 0 bases, there was a span of 12 bases. Germline V gene lookup returns CDR1 WSHSY and CDR2 SAAADI. The CDR3 here is CASRRLESSYNEQFF. The CDR3 DNA sequence: TGCGCCAGCAGACGACTAGAGAGCTCCTACAATGAGCAGTTCTTC.

The rearrangement joins TRBV20-1 to TRBJ2-5, with 11 bases aligning to TRBD2. CDR1 and CDR2 from the germline V gene are DFQATT and SNEGSKA (reference sequence). The CDR3 is made up of 14 amino acids. After removal of 6 bases from V and 3 bases from J, the junction contained 6 bases not matched to a gene. As DNA, the CDR3 is TGCAGTGCCCCCAGGGGACTAGCGGAAGAGACCCAGTACTTC. Translation: CSAPRGLAEETQYF.

Only a few counts were recorded for this clonotype. The chain is built from TRBV7-2 and TRBJ2-3; TRBD2 matches 11 bases. The V gene's germline CDR1 is SGHTA and CDR2 FQGNSA. V trimming: 1 base; J trimming: 4 bases; junction bases outside the gene matches: 4. CDR3 length: 16 residues. CDR3 sequence reads: CASSLDSGRVSDTQYF. The CDR3 nucleotides are TGTGCCAGCAGCTTAGATAGCGGGAGGGTCTCAGATACGCAGTATTTT.

The chain combines TRBV5-1 with TRBJ2-1, with D perhaps TRBD1 or TRBD2 (5 bases each). The germline V and J ends were trimmed by 4 bases and 5 bases, with 10 bases remaining between them. In germline, CDR1 is SGHRS, CDR2 YFSETQ. The CDR3 totals 13 residues. The CDR3: CASSLGTDNEQFF. The CDR3 bases are TGCGCCAGCAGCCTCGGGACCGACAATGAGCAGTTCTTC.

The chain joins TRBV7-9 to TRBJ1-2; D is unclear. The germline CDR1 and CDR2 sequences are SEHNR and FQNEAQ (reference sequence). The CDR3 extends over 13 amino acids. The V end was cut by 2 bases, the J end by 8 bases, with 12 bases between. The CDR3 reads CASSLLEGSGYTF. The DNA of the CDR3 is TGTGCCAGCAGCTTATTAGAAGGGAGCGGCTACACCTTC.

The V and J genes are TRBV4-3 and TRBJ2-7; TRBD1 matches 8 bases. This CDR3 contains 16 residues. Trimming took 0 bases from V and 2 from J; bases not matched to a gene: 6. Germline values: CDR1 LGHNA, CDR2 YSLEER. CDR3 nucleotide sequence: TGCGCCAGCAGCCAAGATCAGCGGACAGGGACCTACGAGCAGTACTTC. This encodes CASSQDQRTGTYEQYF.

The rearrangement links TRBV18 to TRBJ1-1; the D is unclear. The CDR3 is made up of 13 amino acids. Germline CDR1 is KGHSH and CDR2 is LQKENI. Trimming took 1 base from V and 8 from J, leaving 11 bases between them. This CDR3 reads CASSPRAEPEAFF. CDR3 DNA: TGTGCCAGCTCACCACGGGCGGAGCCAGAAGCTTTCTTT.

The chain uses TRBV14 and TRBJ1-5; D not resolved. V dropped 0 bases and J dropped 7 bases, with 7 bases sitting between them. This CDR3 comprises 13 residues. The germline V gene encodes CDR1 SGHDN and CDR2 FVKESK. CDR3 protein: CASSQDLGQPQHF. The DNA of the CDR3 is TGTGCCAGCAGCCAAGATTTAGGACAGCCCCAGCATTTT.

The chain carries TRBV24-1 and TRBJ2-7; D call uncertain. V was trimmed by 0 bases and J by 12 bases, leaving 14 bases between them. The germline V gene has CDR1 KGHDR and CDR2 SFDVKD. This CDR3 comprises 13 residues. The CDR3 region is CATSDLRITEPYF. The CDR3, as DNA: TGTGCCACCAGTGATTTGCGGATAACTGAACCGTACTTC.

The J gene is TRBJ1-1, the V gene TRBV30, with 8 nucleotides matching TRBD1. Germline-derived CDR1 and CDR2 are GTSNPN and SVGIG (reference sequence). This CDR3 contains 16 residues. V was pared by 4 bases and J by 2 bases, with 12 bases of the junction left unmatched. In nucleotides, the CDR3 is TGTGCCTGGAACTTCGACAGGGGCCTCCTTAACACTGAAGCTTTCTTT. It translates to CAWNFDRGLLNTEAFF.

This chain connects TRBV6-6 to TRBJ1-1; weak D call: TRBD1 (5 bases). The germline CDR1 and CDR2 sequences are MNHNY and SVGAGI (reference sequence). The CDR3 is made up of 17 amino acids. With 0 bases removed from V and 1 base from J, the gap between germline ends came to 15 bases. CDR3 DNA sequence: TGTGCCAGCAGTTACTCAGCAGGGCGCGGGTCGAACACTGAAGCTTTCTTT. As protein: CASSYSAGRGSNTEAFF.